These 29 T cell receptor beta chains were all obtained from the same sample, sequenced in a study of CD8 T cells in Susac syndrome. An amount of RNA that ranged from roughly 0.45 to 1 ug was reverse transcribed with random hexamers. TCRdb redid the calling of the immunoSEQ multiplex PCR reads with MiXCR, one entry per CDR3 protein. Of 400,000 or so distinct CDR3 sequences in the sample, around 85% were seen once. The source material was CD8+ T cells from PBMCs. The receptors stem from a human donor with multiple sclerosis.

The chain uses TRBV12-3 or TRBV12-4 and TRBJ1-2; possible D gene TRBD1, 5 bases. Trimming removed 0 bases from V and 8 bases from J, with 16 bases in between. The CDR3 is 15 residues long. The CDR3 spells CASSLAPAGGKGYTF. CDR3 coding DNA: TGTGCCAGCAGTTTAGCCCCTGCGGGGGGGAAAGGCTACACCTTC.

J is TRBJ2-1 and V is TRBV27; maybe TRBD1 (6 bases). V lost 6 bases and J 6 bases, leaving 12 bases between the germline ends. CDR3 length: 13 amino acids. The germline CDR1 and CDR2 sequences are MNHEY and SMNVEV (reference sequence). The CDR3, as DNA: TGTGCCAGCAGGGTAACAGGGAGCAATGAGCAGTTCTTC. Its protein product is CASRVTGSNEQFF.

This clonotype was recorded once. V gene TRBV6-1 combines with J gene TRBJ2-7; tentative D call: TRBD2 (5 bases). V gave up 2 bases and J gave up 0 bases, with 11 bases separating them. The germline V gene encodes CDR1 MNHNS and CDR2 SASEGT. This CDR3 contains 15 residues. The CDR3 protein is CASSEWGVDSYEQYF. The CDR3 nucleotides are TGTGCCAGCAGTGAATGGGGAGTGGACTCCTACGAGCAGTACTTC.

The chain uses TRBV7-9 and TRBJ2-7; D may be TRBD1 or TRBD2 (5 bases each). Trimming pared 3 bases from V and 2 bases from J, leaving 14 bases between. Looked up from germline, CDR1 is SEHNR and CDR2 is FQNEAQ (reference sequence). The CDR3 is made up of 15 amino acids. In DNA form, the CDR3 reads TGTGCCAGCAGCTTTACCCGGGACGCAGCCTACGAGCAGTACTTC. It is translated as CASSFTRDAAYEQYF.

The chain carries TRBV27 and TRBJ2-1; the D is unclear. CDR3 length equals 17 residues. Germline V gene lookup returns CDR1 MNHEY and CDR2 SMNVEV (reference sequence). Trimming pared 5 bases from V and 0 bases from J, leaving 17 bases between. The CDR3 loop is CASSPSTGTSSYNEQFF. Here the CDR3 DNA reads TGTGCCAGCAGTCCCAGCACGGGCACGAGCTCCTACAATGAGCAGTTCTTC.

The chain links TRBV10-1 to TRBJ2-7; TRBD1 matches 7 bases. This CDR3 has 14 residues. The V and J ends lost 5 bases and 7 bases, in that order; junction bases with no gene match: 11. Germline V gene lookup returns CDR1 WNHNN and CDR2 SYGVQD (reference sequence). CDR3 nucleotide sequence: TGCGCCAGCAGTATAGACAGGGTCTTCGAGGAGCAGTACTTC. Its translation: CASSIDRVFEEQYF.

This chain joins TRBV20-1 and TRBJ2-7, with D possibly matching TRBD2 (5 bases). The CDR3 is 15 amino acids. Per the germline V gene, CDR1 is DFQATT and CDR2 is SNEGSKA (reference sequence). V was clipped by 2 bases and J by 2 bases, with 16 bases between them. The CDR3 sequence is CSARIRSGLTYEQYF. CDR3 nucleotide sequence: TGCAGTGCTAGAATCAGGAGCGGTTTAACCTACGAGCAGTACTTC.

The chain is built from TRBV30 and TRBJ1-1; D unclear. Trimming stripped 4 bases from V and 1 base from J, with 13 bases between. CDR1 is GTSNPN and CDR2 is SVGIG in the germline V gene (reference sequence). The CDR3 totals 14 residues. In DNA form, the CDR3 reads TGTGCCTGGACGGCGGCGGGTGAGAACACTGAAGCTTTCTTT. It specifies CAWTAAGENTEAFF. The full variable domain, in which reference TRBV30 and TRBJ1-1 provide the parts outside the CDR3, is SQTIHQWPATLVQPVGSPLSLECTVEGTSNPNLYWYRQAAGRGLQLLFYSVGIGQISSEVPQNLSASRPQDRQFILSSKKLLLSDSGFYLCAWTAAGENTEAFFGQGTRLTVV.

The J gene is TRBJ2-7, the V gene TRBV28; 8 bases agree with TRBD1. The CDR3 is 15 residues long. Germline V lookup: CDR1 MDHEN, CDR2 SYDVKM. V trimming: 4 bases; J trimming: 0 bases; junction bases outside the gene matches: 5. CDR3 sequence reads: CASSSWTGNSYEQYF. In DNA, the CDR3 is TGTGCCAGCAGTTCCTGGACAGGGAACTCCTACGAGCAGTACTTC.

The chain joins TRBV6-6 to TRBJ2-1; 7 nucleotides align to TRBD1. V shed 4 bases and J 7 bases; nucleotides not matched to a gene: 7. Germline loops: CDR1 MNHNY, CDR2 SVGAGI (reference sequence). The CDR3 is 14 residues long. The CDR3 bases are TGTGCCAGCAGTTCGGTAGGGGGCGGTAATGAGCAGTTCTTC. It codes for CASSSVGGGNEQFF.

V gene TRBV5-1 combines with J gene TRBJ1-1; a weak D match, TRBD1 (6 bases). The CDR3 sequence is 13 residues long. Germline V gives CDR1 SGHRS, CDR2 YFSETQ. Trimming left V 6 bases short and J 4 bases short, with 13 bases between. The CDR3 sequence is CASKGGGTTEAFF. The CDR3 nucleotides are TGCGCCAGCAAGGGGGGAGGTACCACTGAAGCTTTCTTT.

The chain links TRBV10-2 to TRBJ2-7; D remains ambiguous. CDR1 is WSHSY and CDR2 is SAAADI in the germline V gene. The CDR3 sequence is 13 residues long. The V end was cut by 2 bases, the J end by 2 bases, with 7 bases between. CDR3 sequence: CASSEERAYEQYF. The DNA of the CDR3 is TGCGCCAGCAGTGAGGAACGGGCCTACGAGCAGTACTTC.

The V gene is TRBV7-2, the J gene TRBJ2-7, with D possibly called TRBD1 or TRBD2 (6 bases each). This CDR3 comprises 14 residues. The V end lost 7 bases, the J end lost 2 bases, and 15 bases lay between the germline ends. Germline V gene lookup returns CDR1 SGHTA and CDR2 FQGNSA. CDR3 region: CASTVRGRTYEQYF. CDR3 nucleotide sequence: TGTGCCAGCACGGTTCGGGGGCGAACCTACGAGCAGTACTTC.

The J gene is TRBJ2-7, the V gene TRBV2; the D call may be TRBD1 or TRBD2 (7 bases each). V gave up 7 bases and J gave up 3 bases, with 13 bases separating them. The CDR3 covers 13 residues. CDR1 is SNHLY, CDR2 FYNNEI, per germline. In nucleotides, the CDR3 is TGTGCCAGCAAACGGGGGGACAGCTACGAGCAGTACTTC. Translating it yields CASKRGDSYEQYF.

This clonotype was counted only a few times. The V and J genes are TRBV6-1 and TRBJ1-1, with TRBD1 identical over 8 bases. This CDR3 comprises 13 residues. The germline V gene encodes CDR1 MNHNS and CDR2 SASEGT. The V gene end was trimmed by 3 bases and the J gene end by 5 bases; junction bases not matched to a gene: 2. CDR3 protein: CASSDWTGTEAFF. The CDR3 region has the DNA TGTGCCAGCAGTGATTGGACAGGGACTGAAGCTTTCTTT.

The rearrangement uses TRBV4-1 and TRBJ1-4, with 7 bases fitting TRBD1. The CDR3 loop spans 15 amino acids. J lost 4 bases, V lost 6 bases, and 8 bases had no gene match. Germline V gives CDR1 MGHRA, CDR2 YSYEKL. The CDR3: CASRPDRDSNEKLFF. In DNA form, the CDR3 reads TGCGCCAGCAGGCCAGACCGGGACAGTAATGAAAAACTGTTTTTT.

J is TRBJ2-1 and V is TRBV6-4, with D possibly being TRBD1 or TRBD2 (5 bases each). The CDR3 covers 17 residues. Trimming pared 0 bases from V and 0 bases from J, leaving 12 bases between. Looked up from germline, CDR1 is MRHNA and CDR2 is SNTAGT. The CDR3 DNA follows: TGTGCCAGCAGTGACTCGATTTCAGGGACCTCCTACAATGAGCAGTTCTTC. Protein sequence: CASSDSISGTSYNEQFF.

The chain couples TRBV12-5 to TRBJ1-5; D not certain. CDR1 LGHNT and CDR2 FRNRAP come from the germline V gene. V was trimmed by 3 bases and J by 3 bases, leaving 18 bases between them. This CDR3 spans 17 amino acids. The CDR3 nucleotides are TGTGCTAGTGGTTTTACCCTGCCGAGGTTAGACAATCAGCCCCAGCATTTT. This gives the protein CASGFTLPRLDNQPQHF.

This sequence joins TRBV4-1 and TRBJ2-7, with 10 bases that match TRBD2. CDR3 length: 16 residues. Trimming took 1 base from V and 3 from J; bases not matched to a gene: 6. Per the germline V gene, CDR1 is MGHRA and CDR2 is YSYEKL. CDR3 residues: CASSQALAGDVYEQYF. The CDR3 DNA follows: TGCGCCAGCAGCCAAGCCCTAGCGGGGGATGTCTACGAGCAGTACTTC.

With respect to this clonotype: At one end the junction does not follow the germline gene, possibly because of a read error. V gene TRBV7-7 combines with J gene TRBJ2-2; D gene unclear. There are 14 residues in the CDR3. Per germline, CDR1 SSHAT and CDR2 FNYEAQ (reference sequence). The DNA of the CDR3 is TGTGCTAGCAGCTTCGCGGTGAACACCGGGGAGCTGTTTTTT. As protein: CASSFAVNTGELFF. The variable domain in full, with the rest retrieved from reference TRBV7-7 and TRBJ2-2, is GAGVSQSPRYKVTKRGQDVTLRCDPISSHATLYWYQQALGQGPEFLTYFNYEAQPDKSGLPSDRFSAERPEGSISTLTIQRTEQRDSAMYRCASSFAVNTGELFFGEGSRLTVL.

J is TRBJ1-1 and V is TRBV5-1, with D possibly matching TRBD1 (5 bases). Germline CDR1 and CDR2: SGHRS and YFSETQ. This CDR3 has 16 residues. V lost 3 bases and J lost 5, with 20 bases in between. In DNA, the CDR3 is TGCGCCAGCAGCTCCGACCGCTTCACGCAGGGAACTGAAGCTTTCTTT. Translation gives CASSSDRFTQGTEAFF.

V is TRBV20-1 and J is TRBJ1-5; 10 nucleotides align to TRBD1. The V gene end was trimmed by 5 bases and the J gene end by 6 bases; junction bases not matched to a gene: 10. Per the germline V gene, CDR1 is DFQATT and CDR2 is SNEGSKA (reference sequence). CDR3 length: 15 amino acids. The CDR3 region has the DNA TGCAGTGCTTGGCATGGGGACAGGGGAGGTCAGCCCCAGCATTTT. It yields the protein CSAWHGDRGGQPQHF.

The chain links TRBV11-2 to TRBJ2-7; 11 nucleotides match TRBD2. Germline trimming cut 5 bases from V and 3 bases from J; bases unmatched to any gene: 15. Germline lookup yields CDR1 SGHAT and CDR2 FQNNGV. The CDR3 runs to 18 residues. DNA of the CDR3: TGTGCCAGCAGCGTTCTAACTAGCGGGGGAAGGCGCGGCTACGAGCAGTACTTC. Translation gives CASSVLTSGGRRGYEQYF.

V is TRBV4-1 and J is TRBJ1-2, with D perhaps TRBD1 (5 bases). The length of the CDR3 is 15 residues. From germline, CDR1 is MGHRA and CDR2 YSYEKL. The V and J ends lost 0 bases and 8 bases respectively, with 16 bases between them. CDR3 region: CASSQEGRALEGYTF. In DNA form, the CDR3 reads TGCGCCAGCAGCCAAGAAGGCAGGGCATTAGAGGGCTACACCTTC.

The genes are TRBV7-9 and TRBJ1-1; 10 positions agree with TRBD1. The trim removed 3 bases at V and 11 bases at J, leaving 3 bases unmatched. Per the germline V gene, CDR1 is SEHNR and CDR2 is FQNEAQ (reference sequence). The CDR3 length is 12 residues. The CDR3 bases are TGTGCCAGCAGCTTCGGACAGGGGGGTGCTTTCTTT. Translation gives CASSFGQGGAFF.

The V call is TRBV12-3 or TRBV12-4, the J call TRBJ1-4; no reliable D call. The germline V and J ends were trimmed by 3 bases and 0 bases, with 11 bases remaining between them. The CDR3 contains 16 residues. The CDR3 spells CASSFSDTATNEKLFF. The CDR3, as DNA: TGTGCCAGCAGTTTTTCCGATACCGCAACTAATGAAAAACTGTTTTTT.

This chain connects TRBV7-9 to TRBJ1-1; D not certain. Trimming cost V 5 bases and J 8 bases, with 12 bases left between them. The CDR3 has 12 amino acids. CDR1 and CDR2 from the germline V gene are SEHNR and FQNEAQ (reference sequence). This CDR3 is CASSGGGREAFF. The CDR3 DNA reads as TGTGCCAGCAGCGGAGGAGGGAGGGAAGCTTTCTTT.

This sequence joins TRBV6-5 and TRBJ1-1; the D is unclear. This CDR3 has 13 amino acids. V lost 3 bases and J 4 bases, leaving 9 bases between the germline ends. Germline V gives CDR1 MNHEY, CDR2 SVGAGI. The DNA of the CDR3 is TGTGCCAGCAGTTATTCATCGGCCACTGAAGCTTTCTTT. This translates into CASSYSSATEAFF.

The rearrangement links TRBV4-1 to TRBJ2-7, with D maybe TRBD1 (6 bases). Trimming removed 6 bases at V and 0 bases at J, with 15 bases between. The CDR3 sequence is 15 residues long. The V gene's germline CDR1 is MGHRA and CDR2 YSYEKL. CDR3 region: CASSLRDTTSYEQYF. CDR3 coding DNA: TGCGCCAGCAGTCTCCGGGACACCACCTCCTACGAGCAGTACTTC.